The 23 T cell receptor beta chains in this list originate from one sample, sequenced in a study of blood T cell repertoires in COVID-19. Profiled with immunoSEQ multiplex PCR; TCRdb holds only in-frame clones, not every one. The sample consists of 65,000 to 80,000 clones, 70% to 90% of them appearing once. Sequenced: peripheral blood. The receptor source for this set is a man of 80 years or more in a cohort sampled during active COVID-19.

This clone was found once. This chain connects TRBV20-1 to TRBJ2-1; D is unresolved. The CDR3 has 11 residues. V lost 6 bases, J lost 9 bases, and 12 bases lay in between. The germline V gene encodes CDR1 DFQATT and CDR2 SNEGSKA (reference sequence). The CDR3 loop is CSAAVSGEQFF. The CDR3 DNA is TGCAGTGCAGCCGTTTCCGGTGAGCAGTTCTTC.

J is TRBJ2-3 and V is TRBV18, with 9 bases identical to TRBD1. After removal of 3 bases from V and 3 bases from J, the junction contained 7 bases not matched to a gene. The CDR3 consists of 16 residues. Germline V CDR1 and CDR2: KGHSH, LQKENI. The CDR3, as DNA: TGTGCCAGCTCACCGCGTGGACAGGGGTTAACAGATACGCAGTATTTT. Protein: CASSPRGQGLTDTQYF.

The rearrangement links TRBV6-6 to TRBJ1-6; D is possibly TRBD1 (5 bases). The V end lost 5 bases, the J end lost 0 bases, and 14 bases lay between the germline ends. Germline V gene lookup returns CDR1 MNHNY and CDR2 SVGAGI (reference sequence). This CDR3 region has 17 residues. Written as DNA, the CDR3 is TGTGCCAGCAGTCCCATGGGGAGGGGCTCCTATAATTCACCCCTCCACTTT. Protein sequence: CASSPMGRGSYNSPLHF.

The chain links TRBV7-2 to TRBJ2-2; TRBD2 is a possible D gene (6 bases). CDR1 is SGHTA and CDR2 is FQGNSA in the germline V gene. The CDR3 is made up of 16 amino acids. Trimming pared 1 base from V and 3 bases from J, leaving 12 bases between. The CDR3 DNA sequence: TGTGCCAGCAGCTTAGTGGGATGGGGGGACACCGGGGAGCTGTTTTTT. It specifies CASSLVGWGDTGELFF.

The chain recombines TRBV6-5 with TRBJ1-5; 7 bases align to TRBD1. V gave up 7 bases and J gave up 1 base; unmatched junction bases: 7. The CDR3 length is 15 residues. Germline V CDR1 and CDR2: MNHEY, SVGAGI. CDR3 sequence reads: CASIDRVRSNQPQHF. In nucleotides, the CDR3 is TGTGCCAGCATAGACAGGGTCAGGAGCAATCAGCCCCAGCATTTT.

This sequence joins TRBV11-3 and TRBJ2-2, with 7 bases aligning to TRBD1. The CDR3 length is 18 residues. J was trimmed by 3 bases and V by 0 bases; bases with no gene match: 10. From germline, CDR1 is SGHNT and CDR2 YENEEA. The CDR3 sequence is CASSLEGRGIGDTGELFF. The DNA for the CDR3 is TGTGCCAGCAGCTTAGAGGGCAGGGGGATAGGAGACACCGGGGAGCTGTTTTTT.

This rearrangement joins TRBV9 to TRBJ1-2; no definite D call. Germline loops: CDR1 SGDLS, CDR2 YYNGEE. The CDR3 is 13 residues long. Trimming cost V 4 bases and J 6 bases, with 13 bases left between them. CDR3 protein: CASSPRLTDGYTF. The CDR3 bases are TGTGCCAGCAGCCCCCGGTTAACAGATGGCTACACCTTC.

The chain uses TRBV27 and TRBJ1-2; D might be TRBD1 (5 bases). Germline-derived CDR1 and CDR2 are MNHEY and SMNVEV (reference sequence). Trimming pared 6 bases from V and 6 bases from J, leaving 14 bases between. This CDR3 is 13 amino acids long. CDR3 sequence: CASRHTDSDGYTF. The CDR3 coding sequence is TGTGCCAGCAGACACACAGACAGCGATGGCTACACCTTC.

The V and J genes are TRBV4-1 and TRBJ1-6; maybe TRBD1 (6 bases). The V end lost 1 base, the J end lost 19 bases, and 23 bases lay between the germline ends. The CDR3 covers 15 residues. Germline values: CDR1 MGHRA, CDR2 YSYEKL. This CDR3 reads CASSQALHFGQLTHF. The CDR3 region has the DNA TGCGCCAGCAGCCAAGCCCTTCACTTCGGACAGCTAACTCACTTT.

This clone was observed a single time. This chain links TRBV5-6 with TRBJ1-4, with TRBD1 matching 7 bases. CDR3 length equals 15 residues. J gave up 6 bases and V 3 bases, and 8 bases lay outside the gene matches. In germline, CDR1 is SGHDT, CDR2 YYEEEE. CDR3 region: CASSSPDRSYEKLFF. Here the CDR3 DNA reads TGTGCCAGCAGCTCACCGGACAGGTCTTATGAAAAACTGTTTTTT.

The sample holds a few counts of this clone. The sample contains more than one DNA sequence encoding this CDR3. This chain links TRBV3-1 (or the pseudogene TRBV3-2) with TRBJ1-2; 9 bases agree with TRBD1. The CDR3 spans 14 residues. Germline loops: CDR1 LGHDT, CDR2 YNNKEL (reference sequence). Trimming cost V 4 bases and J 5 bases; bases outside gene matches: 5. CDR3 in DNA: TGTGCCAGCAGCCCTACAGGGGGCGGTTATGGCTACACCTTC. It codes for CASSPTGGGYGYTF.

CDR3 region: CASSFTAGEGYTF. DNA of the CDR3: TGTGCCAGCAGCTTCACCGCAGGGGAAGGCTACACCTTC. The genes are TRBV9 and TRBJ1-2; perhaps TRBD1 as D (6 bases). Germline V gene data show CDR1 as SGDLS and CDR2 as YYNGEE. Trimming stripped 4 bases from V and 8 bases from J, with 15 bases between. CDR3 length equals 13 residues. Full variable domain (outside the CDR3, taken from reference TRBV9 and TRBJ1-2): DSGVTQTPKHLITATGQRVTLRCSPRSGDLSVYWYQQSLDQGLQFLIQYYNGEERAKGNILERFSAQQFPDLHSELNLSSLELGDSALYFCASSFTAGEGYTFGSGTRLTVV.

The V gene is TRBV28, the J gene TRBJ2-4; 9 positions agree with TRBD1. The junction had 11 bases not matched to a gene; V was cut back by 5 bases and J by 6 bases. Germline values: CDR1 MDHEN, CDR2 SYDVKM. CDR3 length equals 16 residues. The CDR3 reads CASSTPGQGLRNIQYF. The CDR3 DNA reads TGTGCCAGCAGTACCCCGGGACAGGGTTTGAGAAACATTCAGTACTTC.

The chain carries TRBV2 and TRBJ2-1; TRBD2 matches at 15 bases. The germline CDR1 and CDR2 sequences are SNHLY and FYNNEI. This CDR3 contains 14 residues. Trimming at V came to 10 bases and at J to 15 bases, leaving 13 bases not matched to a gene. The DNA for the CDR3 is TGTGCCACCACCGGACTAGCGGGGGGGCGAAGGCCGTTCTTC. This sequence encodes CATTGLAGGRRPFF.

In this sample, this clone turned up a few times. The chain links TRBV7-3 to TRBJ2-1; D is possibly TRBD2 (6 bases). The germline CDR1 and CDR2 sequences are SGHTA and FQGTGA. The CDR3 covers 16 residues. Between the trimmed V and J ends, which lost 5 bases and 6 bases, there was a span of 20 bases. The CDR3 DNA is TGTGCCAGCAGCGAAAATCGGGCGGGGAAAATCAATGAGCAGTTCTTC. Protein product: CASSENRAGKINEQFF.

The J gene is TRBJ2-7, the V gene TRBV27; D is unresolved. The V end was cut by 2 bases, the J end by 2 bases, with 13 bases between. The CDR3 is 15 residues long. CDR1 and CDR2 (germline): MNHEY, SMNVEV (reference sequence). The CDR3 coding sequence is TGTGCCAGCAGTTTAAGAGGTGACGGTGCCTACGAGCAGTACGTC. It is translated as CASSLRGDGAYEQYV.

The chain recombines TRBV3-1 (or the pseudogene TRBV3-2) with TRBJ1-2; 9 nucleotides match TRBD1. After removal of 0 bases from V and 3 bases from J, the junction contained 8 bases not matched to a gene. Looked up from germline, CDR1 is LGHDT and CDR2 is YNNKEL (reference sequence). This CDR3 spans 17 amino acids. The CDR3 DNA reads TGTGCCAGCAGCCAAGATTGGGGACAGGGAGGAGACTATGGCTACACCTTC. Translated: CASSQDWGQGGDYGYTF.

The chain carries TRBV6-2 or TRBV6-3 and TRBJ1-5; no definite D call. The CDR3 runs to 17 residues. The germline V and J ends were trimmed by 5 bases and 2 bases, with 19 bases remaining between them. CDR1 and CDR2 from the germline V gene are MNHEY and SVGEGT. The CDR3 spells CASSRPPIGLRNQPQHF. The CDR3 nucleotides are TGTGCCAGCAGTCGGCCCCCTATCGGACTGCGCAATCAGCCCCAGCATTTT.

The CDR3 DNA follows: TGTGCCAGCAGGAACAGGGGCTCCTACGAGCAGTACTTC. This sequence encodes CASRNRGSYEQYF. The chain couples TRBV12-3 or TRBV12-4 to TRBJ2-7; 7 positions match TRBD1. V dropped 6 bases and J dropped 0; count of bases not matched to a gene: 2. CDR3 length: 13 residues.

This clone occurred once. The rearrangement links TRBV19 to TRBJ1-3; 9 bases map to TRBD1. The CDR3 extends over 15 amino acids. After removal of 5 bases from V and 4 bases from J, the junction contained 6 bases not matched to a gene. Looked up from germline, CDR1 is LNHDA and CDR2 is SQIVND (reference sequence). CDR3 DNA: TGTGCCAGTAGTGGACGACAGGGGGGAGGAAACACCATATATTTT. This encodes CASSGRQGGGNTIYF.

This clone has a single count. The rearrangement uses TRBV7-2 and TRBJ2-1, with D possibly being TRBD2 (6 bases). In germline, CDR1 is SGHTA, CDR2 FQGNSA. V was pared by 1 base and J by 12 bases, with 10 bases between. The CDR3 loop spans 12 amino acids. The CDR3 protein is CASSLGVGGQFF. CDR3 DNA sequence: TGTGCCAGCAGCTTAGGTGTCGGGGGGCAGTTCTTC.

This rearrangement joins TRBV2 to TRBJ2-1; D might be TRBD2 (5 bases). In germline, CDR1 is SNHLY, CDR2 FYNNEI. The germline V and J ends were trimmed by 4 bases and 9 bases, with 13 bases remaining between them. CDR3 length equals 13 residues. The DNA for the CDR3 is TGTGCCAGCAGTGTAGAGGACGGGGTTGAGCAGTTCTTC. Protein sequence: CASSVEDGVEQFF.

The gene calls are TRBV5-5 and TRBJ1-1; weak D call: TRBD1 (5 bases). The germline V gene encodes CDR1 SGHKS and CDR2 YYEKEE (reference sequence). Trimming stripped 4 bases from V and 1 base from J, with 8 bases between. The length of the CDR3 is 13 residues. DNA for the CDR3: TGTGCCAGCAGCAACAGGCAGAACACTGAAGCTTTCTTT. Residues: CASSNRQNTEAFF. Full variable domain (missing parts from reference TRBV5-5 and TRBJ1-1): DAGVTQSPTHLIKTRGQQVTLRCSPISGHKSVSWYQQVLGQGPQFIFQYYEKEERGRGNFPDRFSARQFPNYSSELNVNALLLGDSALYLCASSNRQNTEAFFGQGTRLTVV.